The next 30 T cell receptor beta chains were all read from a single sample in a study of response to subunit inactivated influenza vaccine. TCRdb recomputed calls from the RT-PCR reads with MiXCR, one row per CDR3 protein. Of roughly 620,000 distinct CDR3 sequences listed, about 11% are singletons. These records were also assigned to another study, of T cells expressing NK-cell markers. From that report: The TCR beta cDNA came from 5'RACE template switching with UMIs.

Specimen: PBMCs from blood, collected on the day of vaccination. These receptor sequences come from a man aged 50-59 years who received an inactivated influenza vaccine.

This clonotype was recorded many times. The chain recombines TRBV4-1 with TRBJ1-5; a possible D gene is TRBD1 (5 bases). The germline V gene encodes CDR1 MGHRA and CDR2 YSYEKL. V lost 1 base to trimming and J lost 4 bases, with 14 bases between them. The CDR3 is 16 amino acids. The CDR3: CASSQVGSQGNQPQHF. The CDR3, as DNA: TGCGCCAGCAGCCAAGTTGGGAGTCAGGGAAATCAGCCCCAGCATTTT.

This clonotype came up a few times. J is TRBJ1-3 and V is TRBV6-1, with a possible D match to TRBD1 (5 bases). Germline V CDR1 and CDR2: MNHNS, SASEGT. The CDR3 totals 14 residues. Trimming shortened V by 6 bases and J by 3 bases, and 12 bases separated the two germline ends. The CDR3, as DNA: TGTGCCAGCAGGGACCAGGGCGGTGGAAACACCATATATTTT. This gives the protein CASRDQGGGNTIYF.

In this sample, this clonotype turned up many times. The rearrangement joins TRBV7-9 to TRBJ1-5; TRBD1 might be the D (6 bases). Germline V lookup: CDR1 SEHNR, CDR2 FQNEAQ (reference sequence). The CDR3 is 14 amino acids. V was shortened by 5 bases and J by 0 bases, with 8 bases between the two germline ends. CDR3 amino acids: CASSQDSSNQPQHF. DNA of the CDR3: TGTGCCAGCAGCCAGGACAGTAGCAATCAGCCCCAGCATTTT.

This clonotype was observed a few times. This sequence joins TRBV3-1 and TRBJ2-3, with 10 bases fitting TRBD1. This CDR3 region has 17 residues. Germline V gene lookup returns CDR1 LGHDT and CDR2 YNNKEL (reference sequence). V lost 2 bases, J lost 1 base, and 6 bases stayed unmatched. CDR3 nucleotides: TGTGCCAGCAGCCAATCTACCGGGACAGGGGGCACAGATACGCAGTATTTT. Translating gives CASSQSTGTGGTDTQYF.

The chain employs TRBV4-3 and TRBJ1-2, with a possible D match to TRBD1 (5 bases). CDR3 length: 14 residues. V dropped 0 bases and J dropped 7 bases, with 12 bases sitting between them. Germline assignment: CDR1 LGHNA and CDR2 YSLEER. CDR3 in DNA: TGCGCCAGCAGCCAAGATTGGCAGGGCCTTGGCTACACCTTC. This gives the protein CASSQDWQGLGYTF.

This clonotype was seen only a few times. The chain carries TRBV28 and TRBJ2-3; 8 bases are shared with TRBD1. V lost 4 bases, J lost 3 bases, and 3 bases stayed unmatched. Germline V lookup: CDR1 MDHEN, CDR2 SYDVKM. The CDR3 runs 14 residues. The CDR3 region has the DNA TGTGCCAGCAGTTCGGACAGGGTGACAGATACGCAGTATTTT. Translating gives CASSSDRVTDTQYF.

In its sample, this clonotype was seen a few times. This chain links TRBV20-1 with TRBJ1-5, with D tentatively TRBD1 (6 bases). Germline V gene sequence: CDR1 DFQATT, CDR2 SNEGSKA (reference sequence). The V gene lost 5 bases and the J gene lost 0 bases, with 14 bases spanning the gap. This CDR3 contains 15 residues. The CDR3 sequence: CSARGGGYSNQPQHF. CDR3 bases: TGCAGTGCTCGGGGGGGGGGCTATAGCAATCAGCCCCAGCATTTT.

The V and J genes are TRBV27 and TRBJ2-7, with D tentatively TRBD2 (6 bases). The V end lost 3 bases, the J end lost 3 bases, and 12 bases lay between the germline ends. This CDR3 is built from 14 residues. Looked up from germline, CDR1 is MNHEY and CDR2 is SMNVEV (reference sequence). The CDR3 here is CASSFGGLGYEQYF. The CDR3 coding sequence is TGTGCCAGCAGTTTCGGGGGATTGGGCTACGAGCAGTACTTC.

The chain combines TRBV27 with TRBJ2-3; possibly TRBD1 for D (5 bases). Per the germline V gene, CDR1 is MNHEY and CDR2 is SMNVEV (reference sequence). The CDR3 is 16 amino acids. Trimming pared 2 bases from V and 2 bases from J, leaving 14 bases between. In DNA form, the CDR3 reads TGTGCCAGCAGTTTAAATGCGGCTGGACACACAGATACGCAGTATTTT. It is translated as CASSLNAAGHTDTQYF.

This clonotype occurred a few times. The V call is TRBV29-1, the J call TRBJ2-5; possibly TRBD2 for D (5 bases). CDR3 size: 13 residues. CDR1 and CDR2 from the germline V gene are SQVTM and ANQGSEA. The V end lost 4 bases, the J end lost 5 bases, and 14 bases lay between the germline ends. CDR3 sequence reads: CSVGAVPGETQYF. The CDR3 DNA sequence: TGCAGCGTTGGGGCCGTCCCGGGGGAGACCCAGTACTTC.

This clonotype occurred a few times. V gene TRBV5-1 combines with J gene TRBJ2-4, with TRBD1 matching over 8 bases. The V gene end was trimmed by 4 bases and the J gene end by 4 bases; junction bases not matched to a gene: 7. CDR1 is SGHRS and CDR2 is YFSETQ in the germline V gene. This CDR3 spans 15 amino acids. This CDR3 reads CASSNSGTGKNIQYF. CDR3 nucleotides: TGCGCCAGCAGCAATTCCGGGACAGGAAAAAACATTCAGTACTTC.

Points on this clonotype: At one end, the junction sequence differs from germline, possibly due to a read error. The chain carries TRBV6-2 or TRBV6-3 and TRBJ2-7, with TRBD1 matching 8 bases. Looked up from germline, CDR1 is MNHEY and CDR2 is SVGEGT. The CDR3 covers 12 residues. The CDR3, as DNA: TGTGCCAGCAGTTACTCGAGACAGGGGATGAGCTTC. This sequence encodes CASSYSRQGMSF.

This clonotype has a handful of counts. The chain joins TRBV28 to TRBJ2-5; no clear D gene. Germline CDR1 reads MDHEN; CDR2 reads SYDVKM. V was clipped by 8 bases and J by 5 bases, with 3 bases between them. CDR3 size: 9 residues. Written as DNA, the CDR3 is TGTGCCAGCTACGAGACCCAGTACTTC. Its translation is CASYETQYF.

This clonotype appeared a few times. The chain carries TRBV30 and TRBJ2-3, with 7 bases aligning to TRBD1. The CDR3 spans 13 residues. Trimming removed 4 bases from V and 0 bases from J; junction bases left unmatched: 1. From germline, CDR1 is GTSNPN and CDR2 SVGIG (reference sequence). For the CDR3, the DNA is TGTGCCTGGACGACAGGGAGCACAGATACGCAGTATTTT. The encoded protein is CAWTTGSTDTQYF. Filled out from reference TRBV30 and TRBJ2-3, the complete variable domain reads SQTIHQWPATLVQPVGSPLSLECTVEGTSNPNLYWYRQAAGRGLQLLFYSVGIGQISSEVPQNLSASRPQDRQFILSSKKLLLSDSGFYLCAWTTGSTDTQYFGPGTRLTVL.

The rearrangement uses TRBV20-1 and TRBJ2-5, with 9 bases lining up with TRBD2. This CDR3 is built from 14 residues. The V segment lost 3 bases and the J segment 7 bases; nucleotides outside the gene matches: 9. CDR1 DFQATT and CDR2 SNEGSKA come from the germline V gene (reference sequence). This CDR3 reads CSASESGGQVTQYF. The CDR3 bases are TGCAGTGCTAGTGAAAGCGGGGGGCAGGTGACCCAGTACTTC.

This clonotype turned up a few times. This sequence joins TRBV7-2 and TRBJ2-7; no clear D. Between the trimmed V and J ends, which lost 1 base and 2 bases, there was a span of 12 bases. This CDR3 region has 15 residues. Germline V lookup: CDR1 SGHTA, CDR2 FQGNSA. The DNA for the CDR3 is TGTGCCAGCAGCTTAGTGGCGAAGGCTACCTACGAGCAGTACTTC. This encodes CASSLVAKATYEQYF.

The rearrangement uses TRBV7-8 and TRBJ2-7, with TRBD2 matching 11 bases. CDR1 is SGHVS, CDR2 FQNEAQ, per germline. Trimming at V came to 4 bases and at J to 5 bases, leaving 16 bases not matched to a gene. CDR3 length equals 18 residues. Here the CDR3 reads CASSYYRWPSGRSHEQYF. The CDR3 nucleotides read TGTGCCAGCAGCTACTACCGTTGGCCTAGCGGGAGGTCCCACGAGCAGTACTTC.

The gene calls are TRBV9 and TRBJ2-7; D not resolved. Germline CDR1 is SGDLS and CDR2 is YYNGEE. V shed 3 bases and J shed 0 bases, with 7 bases lying between them. This CDR3 has 13 amino acids. The DNA of the CDR3 is TGTGCCAGCAGCGGCGAATTCTCCTACGAGCAGTACTTC. Protein sequence: CASSGEFSYEQYF.

The CDR3 coding sequence is TGTGCCAGCAGTGATTATTCAGGGATGAACACTGAAGCTTTCTTT. Translated, it gives CASSDYSGMNTEAFF. The chain uses TRBV6-4 and TRBJ1-1; possibly TRBD1 for D (5 bases). Trimming shortened V by 3 bases and J by 0 bases, and 11 bases separated the two germline ends. The CDR3 contains 15 residues. Germline V gene lookup returns CDR1 MRHNA and CDR2 SNTAGT.

This clonotype was recorded at least ten times. J is TRBJ1-4 and V is TRBV12-3 or TRBV12-4; 7 bases are shared with TRBD1. This CDR3 region has 12 residues. Unmatched junction bases numbered 11, after V lost 5 bases and J lost 17 bases. CDR3 coding DNA: TGTGCCAGCAGTGAGGGACAGTTACGCCTATTTTTT. Protein: CASSEGQLRLFF.

This clonotype was recorded a few times. The DNA of the CDR3 is TGCAGTGCAGCCAGGGATTCCCTAGCCAAAAACATTCAGTACTTC. This codes for CSAARDSLAKNIQYF. This chain connects TRBV20-1 to TRBJ2-4, with D tentatively TRBD1 (5 bases). The V end lost 6 bases, the J end lost 0 bases, and 15 bases lay between the germline ends. This CDR3 has 15 amino acids. Germline V lookup: CDR1 DFQATT, CDR2 SNEGSKA (reference sequence).

The J gene is TRBJ2-2, the V gene TRBV12-3 or TRBV12-4, with 13 nucleotides matching TRBD2. The CDR3 contains 20 residues. After removal of 2 bases from V and 2 bases from J, the junction contained 11 bases not matched to a gene. The chain's CDR3 is CASSLTPPLAGGRNTGELFF. CDR3 nucleotide sequence: TGTGCCAGCAGTTTAACCCCCCCACTAGCGGGAGGGCGAAACACCGGGGAGCTGTTTTTT.

The chain recombines TRBV13 with TRBJ1-1, with D perhaps TRBD1 (5 bases). Looked up from germline, CDR1 is PRHDT and CDR2 is FYEKMQ (reference sequence). This CDR3 spans 15 amino acids. Trimming left V 5 bases short and J 0 bases short, with 13 bases between. CDR3 sequence reads: CASSVAGTVNTEAFF. Written as DNA, the CDR3 is TGTGCCAGCAGCGTCGCCGGGACGGTGAACACTGAAGCTTTCTTT.

The sample holds a few counts of this clonotype. The genes are TRBV4-1 and TRBJ2-1; TRBD2 agrees at 7 bases. CDR3 size: 18 residues. Germline V gene data show CDR1 as MGHRA and CDR2 as YSYEKL. Trimming took 0 bases from V and 3 from J; bases not matched to a gene: 11. CDR3 DNA sequence: TGCGCCAGCAGCCAAGATCCAGGATACGGGGGGAACTACAATGAGCAGTTCTTC. Translating it yields CASSQDPGYGGNYNEQFF.

The genes are TRBV18 and TRBJ2-4, with 13 bases identical to TRBD2. V shed 2 bases and J 6 bases; nucleotides not matched to a gene: 7. CDR1 KGHSH and CDR2 LQKENI come from the germline V gene. The CDR3 is made up of 17 amino acids. The DNA of the CDR3 is TGTGCCAGCTCACCATGGACTAGCGGGAGTCGGGGAAACATTCAGTACTTC. Translation gives CASSPWTSGSRGNIQYF.

The V call is TRBV11-2, the J call TRBJ2-1; D remains unclear. CDR3 size: 14 residues. Germline CDR1 is SGHAT and CDR2 is FQNNGV. V was cut by 2 bases and J by 0 bases, with 5 bases left in between. CDR3 residues: CASSLFRSYNEQFF. The DNA for the CDR3 is TGTGCCAGCAGCTTATTTCGCTCCTACAATGAGCAGTTCTTC.

This clonotype has only a few counts. It may be a read error: a sequence one base away is much more abundant. The chain has TRBV12-3 or TRBV12-4 and TRBJ1-5; D call uncertain. CDR3 length: 13 amino acids. V lost 2 bases to trimming and J lost 4 bases, with 6 bases between them. CDR3 in amino acids: CASSLPGNQPQHF. The CDR3 nucleotides read TGTGCCAGCAGTTTACCGGGGAATCAGCCCCAGCATTTT.

The CDR3 bases are TGTGCCAGCAGCGTGAGGTCCACTGAAGCTTTCTTT. It encodes CASSVRSTEAFF. The V call is TRBV5-6, the J call TRBJ1-1; D is unresolved. CDR3 length: 12 residues. Germline values: CDR1 SGHDT, CDR2 YYEEEE. The germline V and J ends were trimmed by 4 bases and 4 bases, with 8 bases remaining between them.

This clonotype was detected a few times. V is TRBV14 and J is TRBJ2-1, with TRBD2 identical over 12 bases. From germline, CDR1 is SGHDN and CDR2 FVKESK. V was clipped by 4 bases and J by 9 bases; unmatched bases: 10. The CDR3 has 16 residues. The CDR3 is CASSRTLAGGNIEQFF. The CDR3 DNA reads TGTGCCAGCAGCCGCACTCTAGCGGGAGGGAACATTGAGCAGTTCTTC.

A few counts support this clonotype. J is TRBJ1-2 and V is TRBV15, with D maybe TRBD1 (6 bases). V lost 4 bases and J 5 bases, leaving 8 bases between the germline ends. The CDR3 runs 12 residues. Germline assignment: CDR1 LNHNV and CDR2 YYDKDF (reference sequence). The DNA for the CDR3 is TGTGCCACCAGCAAACAGGGATATGGCTACACCTTC. Its protein product is CATSKQGYGYTF.